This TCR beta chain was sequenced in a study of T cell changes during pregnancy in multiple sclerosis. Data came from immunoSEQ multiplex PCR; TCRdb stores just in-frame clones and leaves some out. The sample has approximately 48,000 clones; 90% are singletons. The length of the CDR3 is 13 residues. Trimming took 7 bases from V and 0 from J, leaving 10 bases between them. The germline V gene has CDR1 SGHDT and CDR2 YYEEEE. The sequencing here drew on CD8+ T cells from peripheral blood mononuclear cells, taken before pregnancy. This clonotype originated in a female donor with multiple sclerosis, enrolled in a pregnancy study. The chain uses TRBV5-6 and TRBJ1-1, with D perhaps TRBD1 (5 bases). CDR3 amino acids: CASGARVNTEAFF. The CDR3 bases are TGTGCCAGCGGCGCCAGGGTGAACACTGAAGCTTTCTTT.